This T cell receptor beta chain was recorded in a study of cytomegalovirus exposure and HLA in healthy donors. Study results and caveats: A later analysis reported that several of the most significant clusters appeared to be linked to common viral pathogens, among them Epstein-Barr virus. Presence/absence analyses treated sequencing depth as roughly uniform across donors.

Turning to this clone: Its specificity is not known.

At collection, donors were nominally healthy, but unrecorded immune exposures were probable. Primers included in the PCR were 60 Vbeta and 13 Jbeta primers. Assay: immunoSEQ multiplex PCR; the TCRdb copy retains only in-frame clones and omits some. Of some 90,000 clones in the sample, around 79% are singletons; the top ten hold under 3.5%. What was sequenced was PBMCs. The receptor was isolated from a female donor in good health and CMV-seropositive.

The CDR3 DNA reads TGCGCCAGCAGCCAAGTCGCCGGCAGGGAGCAGTTCTTC. Encoded protein: CASSQVAGREQFF. The V call is TRBV4-3, the J call TRBJ2-1, with no clear D. The V gene's germline CDR1 is LGHNA and CDR2 YSLEER. CDR3 length equals 13 residues. The germline V and J ends were trimmed by 1 base and 10 bases, with 11 bases remaining between them.